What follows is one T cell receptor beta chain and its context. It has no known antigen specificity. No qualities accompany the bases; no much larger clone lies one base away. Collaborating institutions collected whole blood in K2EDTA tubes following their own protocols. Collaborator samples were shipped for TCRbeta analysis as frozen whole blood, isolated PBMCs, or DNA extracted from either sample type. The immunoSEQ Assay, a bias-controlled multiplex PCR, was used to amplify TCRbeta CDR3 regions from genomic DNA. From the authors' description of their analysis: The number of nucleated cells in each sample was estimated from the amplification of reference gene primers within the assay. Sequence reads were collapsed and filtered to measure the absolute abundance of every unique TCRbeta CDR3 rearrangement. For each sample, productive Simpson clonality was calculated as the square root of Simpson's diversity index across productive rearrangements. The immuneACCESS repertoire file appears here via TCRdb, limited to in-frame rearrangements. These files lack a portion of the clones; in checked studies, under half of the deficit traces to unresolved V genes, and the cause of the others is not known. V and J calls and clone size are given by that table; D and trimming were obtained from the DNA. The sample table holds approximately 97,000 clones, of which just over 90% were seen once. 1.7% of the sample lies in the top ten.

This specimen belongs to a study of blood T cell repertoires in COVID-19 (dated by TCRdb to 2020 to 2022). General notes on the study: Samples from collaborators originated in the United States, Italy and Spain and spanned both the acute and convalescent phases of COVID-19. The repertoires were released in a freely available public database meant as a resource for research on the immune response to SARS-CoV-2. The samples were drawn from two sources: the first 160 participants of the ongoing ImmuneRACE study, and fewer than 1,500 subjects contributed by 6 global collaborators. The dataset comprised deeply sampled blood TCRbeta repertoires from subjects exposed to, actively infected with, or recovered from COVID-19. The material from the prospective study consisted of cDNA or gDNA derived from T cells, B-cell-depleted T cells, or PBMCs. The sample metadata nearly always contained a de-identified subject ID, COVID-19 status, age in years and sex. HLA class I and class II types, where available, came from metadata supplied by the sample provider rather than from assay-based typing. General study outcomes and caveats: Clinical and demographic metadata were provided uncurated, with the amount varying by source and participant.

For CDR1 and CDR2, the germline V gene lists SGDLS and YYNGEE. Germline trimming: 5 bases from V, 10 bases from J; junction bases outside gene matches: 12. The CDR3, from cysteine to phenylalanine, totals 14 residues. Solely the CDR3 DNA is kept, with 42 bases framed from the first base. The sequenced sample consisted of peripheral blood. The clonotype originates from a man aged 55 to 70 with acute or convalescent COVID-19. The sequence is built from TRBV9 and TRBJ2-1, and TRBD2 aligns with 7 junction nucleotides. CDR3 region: CASREGPSGGEQFF. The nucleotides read TGTGCCAGCAGGGAGGGACCTTCCGGGGGGGAGCAGTTCTTC. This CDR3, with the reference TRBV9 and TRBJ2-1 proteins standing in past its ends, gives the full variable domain DSGVTQTPKHLITATGQRVTLRCSPRSGDLSVYWYQQSLDQGLQFLIQYYNGEERAKGNILERFSAQQFPDLHSELNLSSLELGDSALYFCASREGPSGGEQFFGPGTRLTVL.